A selection of T cell receptor beta chains follows, all from one sample in a study of blood T cell repertoires in COVID-19. TCRdb keeps only in-frame clones here, not all; method: immunoSEQ multiplex PCR. The table records about 150,000 clones, more than 80% of them present only once. Sequencing input: peripheral blood. The receptors stem from a woman in her sixties with active COVID-19. Each CDR3 is given with its conserved first and last residue. The D gene is left open where the match is weak. Only part of the rows carry a size: once, few, many, or a class if the clone is expanded.

d_call j_call clone_size v_call cdr3_nt cdr3_aa
TRBD2 TRBJ2-7 - TRBV19 TGTGCCAGTAGTACCGCCTTCCTAGCGGGAGGGCCTAAGGAGCAGTACTTC CASSTAFLAGGPKEQYF
TRBD2 TRBJ2-5 - TRBV5-1 TGCGCCAGCAGCTACCAAGCGGGATCTGACACCCAGTACTTC CASSYQAGSDTQYF
- TRBJ1-1 - TRBV6-5 TGTGCCAGCAGTTACAGTTCAGTGAACACTGAAGCTTTCTTT CASSYSSVNTEAFF
- TRBJ1-5 - TRBV5-1 TGCGCCAGCAGCTTGGGAAACAGGGACCTGGAGCCCCAGCATTTT CASSLGNRDLEPQHF
- TRBJ1-2 - TRBV27 TGTGCCAGCAGTTTTAGGCCGACGGGCTATGGCTACACCTTC CASSFRPTGYGYTF
TRBD1 TRBJ2-2 few TRBV3-1/TRBV3-2 TGTGCCAGCAGCCAATACCGGGACAGGAAGAACACCGGGGAGCTGTTTTTT CASSQYRDRKNTGELFF
- TRBJ2-2 - TRBV7-2 TGTGCCAGCAGCTTATTCGACGGGGGCACCGGGGAGCTGTTTTTT CASSLFDGGTGELFF
TRBD1 TRBJ1-2 - TRBV7-3 TGTGCCAGCAGCTCCGGGACAGGGGGAGGCTACACCTTC CASSSGTGGGYTF
- TRBJ1-6 - TRBV18 TGTGCCAGCTCACGGGAGGACCAAAATTCACCCCTCCACTTT CASSREDQNSPLHF
TRBD1 TRBJ2-1 - TRBV6-5 TGTGCCAGCAGTTTAGGACAGGGAAAATACAATGAGCAGTTCTTC CASSLGQGKYNEQFF
- TRBJ1-1 - TRBV18 TGTGCCAGCTCACCGTCGTCGTACGGACGGGGGACTGAAGCTTTCTTT CASSPSSYGRGTEAFF
TRBD1 TRBJ1-1 - TRBV3-1/TRBV3-2 TGTGCCAGCAGCTTAGAGGACAGGGCCTACACTGAAGCTTTCTTT CASSLEDRAYTEAFF
TRBD1 TRBJ1-2 - TRBV12-3/TRBV12-4 TGTGCCAGCAGCCGGGGACAGGAGTATGGCTACACCTTC CASSRGQEYGYTF
- TRBJ1-4 - TRBV19 TGTGCCAGTAGCATTATGCGGACAGCAAATGAAAAACTGTTTTTT CASSIMRTANEKLFF
TRBD1 TRBJ2-7 few TRBV29-1 TGCAGCGTGATGCGACAGGGGACCTCCTACGAGCAGTACTTC CSVMRQGTSYEQYF
- TRBJ2-6 - TRBV3-1/TRBV3-2 TGTGCCAGCAGCCAAGATGTCTCCCTTTTACACTCTGGGGCCAACGTCCTGACTTTC CASSQDVSLLHSGANVLTF
TRBD1 TRBJ2-7 - TRBV5-4 TGTGCCAGCAGCCGGGACAGGGCCTACGAGCAGTACTTC CASSRDRAYEQYF
- TRBJ1-6 - TRBV30 TGTGCCTGGAGTTGGTCTGGGAAGGGGAATTCACCCCTCCACTTT CAWSWSGKGNSPLHF
TRBD1 TRBJ2-7 - TRBV5-6 TGTGCCAGCAGCTTCTACAGGGGCGAGCAGTACTTC CASSFYRGEQYF
TRBD2 TRBJ2-1 - TRBV5-8 TGTGCCACCAGGTCTGTTAGCGGGAGACCCGCCGGGGGTTACAATGAGCAGTTCTTC CATRSVSGRPAGGYNEQFF
TRBD1 TRBJ2-1 - TRBV2 TGTGCCAGCAGTGTACAGGGGTACAATGAGCAGTTCTTC CASSVQGYNEQFF
- TRBJ1-5 few TRBV9 TGTGCCAGCAGCGTAGGAGGGCGCAGCAATCAGCCCCAGCATTTT CASSVGGRSNQPQHF
- TRBJ2-5 - TRBV7-2 TGTGCCAGCAGCTTCCTACTGGAGACCCAGTACTTC CASSFLLETQYF
- TRBJ2-5 - TRBV4-2 TGTGCCAGCAGCCAAGATACTAGTAGTAGTAAGACCCAGTACTTC CASSQDTSSSKTQYF